The 5 T cell receptor beta chains listed next were all sequenced from one sample in a study of shared clonotypes between healthy human individuals. Here immunoSEQ multiplex PCR was the method, and the copy in TCRdb shows in-frame clones only, minus some. The data contain around 1.9 million clones, over 85% of them singletons. CD45RO-negative, CCR7-selected cells formed the naive CD8 fraction, which excluded terminally differentiated effector memory CD45RA+ cells. Sequencing was carried out using naive CD8+ T cells from PBMCs. The receptors were sampled from a man between 18 and 29 years old in good health. Some clones in this sample may be carry-over from other donors' samples.

The CDR3 sequence: CASSLPPSGTPYEQYF. CDR3 bases: TGTGCCAGCAGCTTACCCCCTAGCGGGACCCCTTACGAGCAGTACTTC. This chain links TRBV7-8 with TRBJ2-7, with 9 bases lining up with TRBD2. The germline V gene encodes CDR1 SGHVS and CDR2 FQNEAQ. Trimming cost V 2 bases and J 4 bases; bases outside gene matches: 9. The CDR3 is 16 residues long.

The rearrangement uses TRBV5-4 and TRBJ2-7; tentative D call: TRBD1 (5 bases). V was pared by 2 bases and J by 1 base, with 10 bases between. The length of the CDR3 is 14 residues. CDR1 SGHNT and CDR2 YYREEE come from the germline V gene (reference sequence). The CDR3 sequence is CASSFLGASYEQYF. CDR3 DNA: TGTGCCAGCAGCTTCTTAGGGGCGTCCTACGAGCAGTACTTC.

In regard to this clone: This same CDR3 is encoded by further DNA sequences in the sample. V is TRBV27 and J is TRBJ2-1, with a possible D match to TRBD1 (6 bases). CDR1 is MNHEY and CDR2 is SMNVEV in the germline V gene (reference sequence). The CDR3 is 15 amino acids. Trimming shortened V by 5 bases and J by 0 bases, and 11 bases separated the two germline ends. Written as DNA, the CDR3 is TGTGCCAGCAGTCTGGACAGTAGCTCCTACAATGAGCAGTTCTTC. Protein sequence: CASSLDSSSYNEQFF.

The rearrangement links TRBV10-3 to TRBJ2-7, with D maybe TRBD1 (5 bases). The CDR3 runs 14 residues. Germline-derived CDR1 and CDR2 are ENHRY and SYGVKD. V shed 4 bases and J shed 0 bases, with 10 bases lying between them. CDR3 DNA: TGTGCCATCAGTGGTTTGGACAACTCCTACGAGCAGTACTTC. Translation gives CAISGLDNSYEQYF.

The gene calls are TRBV7-9 and TRBJ2-6; 12 bases are shared with TRBD2. The V gene end was trimmed by 4 bases and the J gene end by 3 bases; junction bases not matched to a gene: 4. This CDR3 is 17 amino acids long. Germline loops: CDR1 SEHNR, CDR2 FQNEAQ (reference sequence). In DNA, the CDR3 is TGTGCCAGCAGCTCGGGACTAGCGGGTAGTGGGGCCAACGTCCTGACTTTC. This translates into CASSSGLAGSGANVLTF.